This TCR beta chain was captured by sequencing in a study of T cells after yellow fever vaccination. CDR1 and CDR2 from the germline V gene are MNHEY and SMNVEV (reference sequence). V was clipped by 3 bases and J by 0 bases, with 8 bases between them. This CDR3 has 14 amino acids. Synthesis of TCR cDNA relied on 5'RACE template switching, which attached a universal primer site and UMIs. One entry per CDR3 protein, called by TCRdb with MiXCR from the 5' RACE reads. The data contain about 300,000 distinct CDR3 sequences, 6.8% of them singletons. Details on this clonotype: No antigen is known for it.

General study points: Compared with primary, the secondary response was weaker and peaked at day 5, not 15. The booster saw the reappearance of most primary-vaccination clones (roughly 95% CD4, around 88% CD8).

The sample in question was PBMCs, obtained about 41 days after the first yellow fever vaccination. The chain uses TRBV27 and TRBJ1-1, with unresolved D. The source is a man younger than 30 who received the YFV17D yellow fever vaccine. CDR3 sequence (DNA): TGTGCCAGCAGTTTCGTAGACTTGAACACTGAAGCTTTCTTT. Its protein product is CASSFVDLNTEAFF.